Below are 6 T cell receptor beta chains sequenced from a single sample in a study of T cells in localized non-small cell lung cancer. The assay was immunoSEQ multiplex PCR, and TCRdb's table has in-frame clones only and misses some. The repertoire holds roughly 25,000 clones, more than 85% seen once, with more than 13% in the top ten. Sequenced here: peripheral blood, sampled before any cancer treatment. The receptors originated from a female donor of 60 years or more with stage II squamous cell lung carcinoma.

This clone has a single count. The chain is built from TRBV5-6 and TRBJ2-1, with a tentative D call TRBD1 (6 bases). The CDR3 runs to 14 residues. The ends were cut back, 4 bases at V and 6 bases at J, with 14 bases in the middle. CDR1 and CDR2 (germline): SGHDT, YYEEEE. The CDR3 loop is CASSPRDTGNEQFF. The CDR3 DNA reads as TGTGCCAGCAGCCCAAGGGACACAGGCAATGAGCAGTTCTTC.

This sequence joins TRBV29-1 and TRBJ2-1; 9 bases are shared with TRBD2. The length of the CDR3 is 16 residues. Germline V gives CDR1 SQVTM, CDR2 ANQGSEA. V lost 4 bases, J lost 7 bases, and 14 bases stayed unmatched. The DNA for the CDR3 is TGCAGCGTTGCACGAGGTGGCGGGAGGGCCAGGAATGAGCAGTTCTTC. Amino acids: CSVARGGGRARNEQFF.

This clone is a singleton in its sample. The V and J genes are TRBV6-1 and TRBJ1-2; D gene ambiguous. Trimming took 2 bases from V and 5 from J, leaving 6 bases between them. CDR1 MNHNS and CDR2 SASEGT come from the germline V gene. This CDR3 region has 12 residues. CDR3 protein: CASSEKSYGYTF. The CDR3 nucleotides read TGTGCCAGCAGTGAAAAAAGTTATGGCTACACCTTC.

The chain couples TRBV28 to TRBJ1-1; D uncertain. Looked up from germline, CDR1 is MDHEN and CDR2 is SYDVKM. Trimming removed 5 bases from V and 11 bases from J, with 24 bases in between. This CDR3 comprises 15 residues. CDR3 amino acids: CASSIPGGHGLGAFF. The CDR3 region has the DNA TGTGCCAGCAGTATCCCAGGTGGTCACGGACTCGGGGCTTTCTTT.

The rearrangement uses TRBV30 and TRBJ1-4; D possibly corresponds to TRBD1 (5 bases). The V end lost 0 bases, the J end lost 2 bases, and 7 bases lay between the germline ends. This CDR3 spans 14 amino acids. Germline-derived CDR1 and CDR2 are GTSNPN and SVGIG (reference sequence). Here the CDR3 DNA reads TGTGCCTGGAGTGTGTCAGGGACTAATGAAAAACTGTTTTTT. Its protein is CAWSVSGTNEKLFF.

This clone was detected only once. The chain joins TRBV19 to TRBJ1-5; D perhaps matches TRBD1 (5 bases). The CDR3 is 13 amino acids. Germline CDR1 reads LNHDA; CDR2 reads SQIVND (reference sequence). The V and J ends lost 3 bases and 4 bases respectively, with 7 bases between them. CDR3 DNA sequence: TGTGCCAGTAGTATGAGGGGTAATCAGCCCCAGCATTTT. Amino acids: CASSMRGNQPQHF. Using reference TRBV19 and TRBJ1-5 for the parts outside the CDR3, the full variable domain is DGGITQSPKYLFRKEGQNVTLSCEQNLNHDAMYWYRQDPGQGLRLIYYSQIVNDFQKGDIAEGYSVSREKKESFPLTVTSAQKNPTAFYLCASSMRGNQPQHFGDGTRLSIL.